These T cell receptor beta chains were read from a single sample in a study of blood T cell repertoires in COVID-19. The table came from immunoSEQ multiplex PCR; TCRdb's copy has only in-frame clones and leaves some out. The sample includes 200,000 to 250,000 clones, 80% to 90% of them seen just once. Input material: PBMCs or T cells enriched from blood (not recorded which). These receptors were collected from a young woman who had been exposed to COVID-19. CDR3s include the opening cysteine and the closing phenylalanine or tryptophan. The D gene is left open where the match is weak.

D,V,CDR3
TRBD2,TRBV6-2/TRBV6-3,CASSRLAGAYEQYF
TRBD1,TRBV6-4,CASSDSDRGHTEAFF
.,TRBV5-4,CASSPPGGTPGLYSNQPQHF
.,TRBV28,CASRTDGANVLTF
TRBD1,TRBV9,CASSVGLRGTGGFRETQYF
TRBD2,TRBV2,CASSLSGRTTDTQYF
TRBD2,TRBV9,CASSVAASGNNEQFF
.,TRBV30,CAWSRGSANTGELFF
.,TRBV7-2,CASSLVGSSYEQYF
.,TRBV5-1,CASSLGGRNNYGYTF
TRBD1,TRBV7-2,CASSPQGTNTEAFF
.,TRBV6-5,CASSSPGSAYEQYF
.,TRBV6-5,CASTRGGGNTEAFF
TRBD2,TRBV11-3,CASSAGLAGGPGGELFF
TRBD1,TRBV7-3,CASSLVPGGYNSPLHF
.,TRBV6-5,CASCRVPDYGYTF
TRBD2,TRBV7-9,CASSFSGRGNEQFF
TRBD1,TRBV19,CASNLRDRGINYGYTF
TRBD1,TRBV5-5,CASSSLTGEGEKLFF
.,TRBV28,CASNAQGRAEAFF
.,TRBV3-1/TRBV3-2,CASSLLGPTGELFF
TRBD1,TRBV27,CASSLTGQGFWSSYEQYF
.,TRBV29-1,CSVLTTEGRGYTF
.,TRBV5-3,CARSLVSAFF
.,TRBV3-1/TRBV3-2,CASSLLSSSAYYNEQFF
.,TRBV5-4,CASRPQGLSVPYEQYF
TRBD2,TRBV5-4,CASSEGTSGETQYF
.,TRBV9,CASSVADRSYGYTF
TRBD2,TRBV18,CASSPIRLAGENYEQYF
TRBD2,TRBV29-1,CSVEPGGAYNEQFF
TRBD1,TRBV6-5,CASSSRPGQGYEQYF
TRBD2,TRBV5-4,CASSLPSGIADTQYF
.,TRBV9,CASSPLMTRPTEAFF
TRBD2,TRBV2,CASSERTSQETQYF
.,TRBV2,CASSEGSPGYNEQFF
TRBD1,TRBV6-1,CASSALSGTGGSADTQYF
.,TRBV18,CASSPIGGQQINYGYTF
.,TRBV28,CASLQTRGNPGYTF
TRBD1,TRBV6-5,CASSRRQGLNSPLHF
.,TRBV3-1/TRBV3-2,CASSHGQSKETQYF